This is a list of T cell receptor beta chains from one sample in a study of Graves' ophthalmopathy and Graves' hyperthyroidism. In TCRdb, the multiplex PCR reads were re-called with MiXCR into one record per CDR3 protein. The sample carries 150,000 to 200,000 distinct CDR3 sequences, 39% recorded once. Sequencing was carried out using peripheral blood. The receptors derive from a man aged 30 to 39 with Graves' ophthalmopathy. CDR3s include the opening cysteine and the closing phenylalanine or tryptophan. The D gene is left open where the match is weak. A row's size may be missing; if present it is once, few, many or a size class.

cdr3_nt cdr3_aa clone_size j_call d_call v_call
TGCGCCAGCAGCCTCGACGGGACTAGCGACTACGAGCAGTACTTC CASSLDGTSDYEQYF NA TRBJ2-7 TRBD2 TRBV5-1
TGCGCCAGCAGCCAAGATCTGGGCGAAGAGACCCAGTACTTC CASSQDLGEETQYF many TRBJ2-5 NA TRBV4-1
TGTGCCAGCTCACCACCGTCTCGAGGGACCGGGGAGCTGTTTTTT CASSPPSRGTGELFF many TRBJ2-2 NA TRBV18
TGTGCCAGCAGTTTGTCCCCCGGGACAGGGGGCCTCCCCTACGAGCAGTACTTC CASSLSPGTGGLPYEQYF NA TRBJ2-7 TRBD1 TRBV12-3/TRBV12-4
TGTGCCAGCAGTTTAGGATCGGGGGGGCCCACCGGGGAGCTGTTTTTT CASSLGSGGPTGELFF NA TRBJ2-2 TRBD2 TRBV27
TGTGCCAGCAGTAGTCACAAGACCTTATTTACCGGGGAGCTGTTTTTT CASSSHKTLFTGELFF many TRBJ2-2 NA TRBV12-3/TRBV12-4
TGTGCCAGCAGCCCCCGGGACAGTATCTCTGGAAACACCATATATTTT CASSPRDSISGNTIYF many TRBJ1-3 TRBD1 TRBV9
TGTGCCAGCCGACCCGTGATACAAGAGACCCAGTACTTC CASRPVIQETQYF NA TRBJ2-5 NA TRBV28
TGTGCCAGCAGAAGGGACAGTATCTACGAGCAGTACTTC CASRRDSIYEQYF NA TRBJ2-7 TRBD1 TRBV28
TGTGCCAGCAGGAAGGGGCTGAACACTGAAGCTTTCTTT CASRKGLNTEAFF many TRBJ1-1 NA TRBV28
TGTGCCAGCAGACCTAGCGGGTCCTACGAGCAGTACTTC CASRPSGSYEQYF few TRBJ2-7 TRBD2 TRBV6-1
TGTGCCAGCAGTGAGACAGCAATCTATAATTCACCCCTCCACTTT CASSETAIYNSPLHF many TRBJ1-6 NA TRBV6-1
TGCGCCAGCAGTCAGGGGTATGGCAATCAGCCCCAGCATTTT CASSQGYGNQPQHF many TRBJ1-5 NA TRBV10-2
TGCGCCAGCAGCTTAGCGACAGGAGGTATCTCCTACGAGCAGTACTTC CASSLATGGISYEQYF many TRBJ2-7 NA TRBV5-1